The rows below give T cell receptor beta chains drawn from one sample of a study of CD8 T cells in Susac syndrome. TCRdb reprocessed the immunoSEQ multiplex PCR reads with MiXCR, giving one entry per CDR3 protein. The sample yields 200,000 or so distinct CDR3 sequences, around 96% seen once. Sequencing input: CD4+ T cells from PBMCs. These TCRs come from a human donor with multiple sclerosis. Both conserved end residues are part of each CDR3. The order of the fields is D gene, J gene, clone size, V gene, CDR3 DNA, CDR3 protein. A D gene is named only where the DNA matches it firmly. The size of a clone is reported for some rows only, either as once, few or many, or as a class for expanded clones.

D gene: TRBD1
J gene: TRBJ1-1
clone size: -
V gene: TRBV19
CDR3 DNA: TGTGCCAGTAGTGCGCCACACAGGGGGATCGTTGAAGCTTTCTTT
CDR3 protein: CASSAPHRGIVEAFF

D gene: -
J gene: TRBJ1-2
clone size: -
V gene: TRBV14
CDR3 DNA: TGTGCCAGCAGCCCCTCGGGTGTGGGCTACACCTTC
CDR3 protein: CASSPSGVGYTF

D gene: -
J gene: TRBJ2-7
clone size: once
V gene: TRBV29-1
CDR3 DNA: TGCAGCGGCTGGACATCTCCCTACGAGCAGTACTTC
CDR3 protein: CSGWTSPYEQYF

D gene: -
J gene: TRBJ2-5
clone size: once
V gene: TRBV2
CDR3 DNA: TGTGCCAGTCAGGGAGCCGGAGAGACCCAGTACTTC
CDR3 protein: CASQGAGETQYF

D gene: -
J gene: TRBJ1-1
clone size: -
V gene: TRBV7-9
CDR3 DNA: TGTGCCAGCAGCTTGTGGGGGTCTACTGAAGCTTTCTTT
CDR3 protein: CASSLWGSTEAFF

D gene: -
J gene: TRBJ1-4
clone size: -
V gene: TRBV20-1
CDR3 DNA: TGCAGTGCTAGAGATCGGGGGCAGGGCGATGAAAAACTGTTTTTT
CDR3 protein: CSARDRGQGDEKLFF

D gene: -
J gene: TRBJ2-1
clone size: -
V gene: TRBV4-1
CDR3 DNA: TGCGCCAGCAGCCCCGGACCTGGGGCTAGCTCCTACAATGAGCAGTTCTTC
CDR3 protein: CASSPGPGASSYNEQFF

D gene: TRBD2
J gene: TRBJ2-1
clone size: -
V gene: TRBV7-3
CDR3 DNA: TGTGCCAGCAGCTTACTCGGGACTAGCGGGCGGGCATACAATGAGCAGTTCTTC
CDR3 protein: CASSLLGTSGRAYNEQFF

D gene: -
J gene: TRBJ2-3
clone size: -
V gene: TRBV3-1
CDR3 DNA: TGTGCCAGCAGTCTCGTCGAGGCTAGTTGTGTTTTT
CDR3 protein: CASSLVEASCVF

D gene: -
J gene: TRBJ2-4
clone size: -
V gene: TRBV27
CDR3 DNA: TGTGCCAGCAGTTTGAGTGGGGCACTCAAAAACATTCAGTACTTC
CDR3 protein: CASSLSGALKNIQYF

D gene: TRBD1
J gene: TRBJ2-3
clone size: -
V gene: TRBV2
CDR3 DNA: TGTGCCAGCAGCCGGACAGGAGGAGATACGCAGTATTTT
CDR3 protein: CASSRTGGDTQYF

D gene: -
J gene: TRBJ1-2
clone size: -
V gene: TRBV2
CDR3 DNA: TGTGCCAGCAGTTCAGGGGCTAACTATGGCTACACCTTC
CDR3 protein: CASSSGANYGYTF

D gene: -
J gene: TRBJ2-3
clone size: -
V gene: TRBV5-1
CDR3 DNA: TGCGCCAGCAGCTTGGGTGAAACCACAGGGTTGGATACGCAGTATTTT
CDR3 protein: CASSLGETTGLDTQYF

D gene: -
J gene: TRBJ1-1
clone size: -
V gene: TRBV24-1
CDR3 DNA: TGTGCCACCAGACAGACAGGGAACACTGAAGCTTTCTTT
CDR3 protein: CATRQTGNTEAFF

D gene: TRBD2
J gene: TRBJ2-1
clone size: -
V gene: TRBV14
CDR3 DNA: TGTGCCAGCAGCCGGGGGGGACTGAATGAGCAGTTCTTC
CDR3 protein: CASSRGGLNEQFF

D gene: -
J gene: TRBJ2-5
clone size: -
V gene: TRBV9
CDR3 DNA: TGTGCCAGCAGCGCCCGGGATCAAGAGACCCAGTACTTC
CDR3 protein: CASSARDQETQYF

D gene: -
J gene: TRBJ2-1
clone size: -
V gene: TRBV11-2
CDR3 DNA: TGTGCCAGCAGCCTCCGAAGTGATGCGTCCTACAATGAGCAGTTCTTC
CDR3 protein: CASSLRSDASYNEQFF

D gene: -
J gene: TRBJ2-1
clone size: -
V gene: TRBV24-1
CDR3 DNA: TGTGCCACCAGTGTTCTAGAGGGCTCCTACAATGAGCAGTTCTTC
CDR3 protein: CATSVLEGSYNEQFF

D gene: -
J gene: TRBJ2-7
clone size: -
V gene: TRBV5-1
CDR3 DNA: TGCGCCAGCAGCCCGGACCGAGCGCTGAGCTCCTACGAGCAGTACTTC
CDR3 protein: CASSPDRALSSYEQYF

D gene: -
J gene: TRBJ2-3
clone size: -
V gene: TRBV5-1
CDR3 DNA: TGCGCCAGCAGCGTGAACCTCGGGACAGATACGCAGTATTTT
CDR3 protein: CASSVNLGTDTQYF

D gene: -
J gene: TRBJ2-5
clone size: -
V gene: TRBV6-1
CDR3 DNA: TGTGCCAGCAGCCTGGACCCTCCGGTAAAGACCCAGTACTTC
CDR3 protein: CASSLDPPVKTQYF